Sequencing of this TCR beta chain was carried out in a study of metastatic and nonmetastatic thyroid tumors (dated by TCRdb to between 2020 and 2021). For the study in its entirety: The researchers compared repertoires between peripheral blood samples and tumor or nodule tissue samples from patients with malignant or benign thyroid disease.

Results the study describes overall, beyond this receptor: TCR beta diversity was reported as significantly higher in malignant tumors than in benign nodules, in both blood and tumor samples.

No patient had received any treatment before thyroid surgery. The study retrospectively analysed patient clinical samples collected from about 2012 to 2018 using T-cell receptor beta sequencing. The germline V gene specifies KGHDR as CDR1 and SFDVKD as CDR2. Trimming accounts for 7 bases at V and 0 bases at J, while the number of junction bases matched to no gene is 1. The CDR3 numbers 13 residues from cysteine through phenylalanine. The DNA shown is the 39-base CDR3, in frame from base 1. Details on this clone: This receptor's antigen is unknown. Base qualities are not at hand, and no much larger clone is one base apart.

Receptors were amplified or captured by PCR. The sequencer listed for this sample is Illumina HiSeq 4000. High-throughput sequencing was used to profile the TCR beta-chain CDR3 region of each patient. The authors' analysis ran thus. CDR3 differences across clinicopathological groups were used to build a classifier for discriminating distant-metastatic papillary thyroid cancer patients. Repertoire diversity was assessed with the Shannon index, and tumor-blood repertoire similarity with the Morisita-Horn index. TCRdb trimmed public reads at Q25 via fastp, called clones via MiXCR and kept in-frame beta chains. In this record, the V and J calls reflect TCRdb's handling and not the investigators' own analysis. Within this sample are about 33,000 clones, with 15% to 20% of them counted one time only. 12% of the sample belongs to the ten largest clones.

The TCR sequence derives from a male donor with papillary thyroid cancer or a benign thyroid nodule (not recorded which). Some clones in this sample may be carry-over from other donors' samples. The source material was blood. The sequence is built from TRBV24-1 and TRBJ1-1, with 7 bases in between that match TRBD1. The sequenced DNA: TGTGCCACCAGCGACAGGGTGAACACTGAAGCTTTCTTT. This is translated as CATSDRVNTEAFF.